The source of this T cell receptor (beta chain) is a study of OX40 agonist ivuxolimab in advanced cancers. At the level of the study: Patient treatment consisted of intravenous ivuxolimab administration every 2 weeks at 0.01 to 10 mg/kg. The dose-escalation cohort was about 86% male, with a mean age of around 54 years, ranging roughly 20 to 90. Three individuals attained partial responses, comprising one hepatocellular carcinoma case and two cutaneous melanoma cases.

Generated by immunoSEQ multiplex PCR, the TCRdb table keeps only in-frame clones and is missing some. The sample has around 60,000 clones; about 86% are singletons. Trimming cost V 6 bases and J 5 bases, with 17 bases left between them. The CDR3 covers 15 residues. The germline V gene encodes CDR1 SGHDT and CDR2 YYEEEE. The sequencing used CD4+ or CD8+ T cells sorted from blood, collected in a trial of the OX40 agonist ivuxolimab. This clonotype originated in an adult with an advanced solid tumor such as melanoma, head and neck, liver or kidney cancer. V and J are TRBV5-6 and TRBJ2-2; D could derive from TRBD1 or TRBD2 (7 bases each). CDR3 bases: TGTGCCAGCAACCAAGGCAGGGGGGGAACCGGGGAGCTGTTTTTT. Amino acid sequence: CASNQGRGGTGELFF.